Sequencing of this T cell receptor beta chain was carried out in a study of blood T cell repertoires in COVID-19. Study overall: COVID-19 samples collected from the United States, Italy and Spain covered acute and convalescent phases. PBMCs, B-cell-depleted T cells, or T cells provided the cDNA or gDNA that made up the material.

In the original workflow: Nucleated cell number was recorded as an estimate derived from reference gene primer amplification. Profiling relied on immunoSEQ multiplex PCR, and the TCRdb table lists in-frame clones only, not all of them. V, J and clone size are taken as reported in that table, and D and trimming were inferred from the DNA itself. The table has over 70,000 clones, 90% seen once. Patients at the Seattle site were enrolled during active infection and followed longitudinally. Germline-derived CDR1 and CDR2 are SGHNT and YENEEA. This CDR3 contains 16 residues. V dropped 5 bases and J dropped 7; count of bases not matched to a gene: 9.

The sequence derives from a man between 18 and 35 years old with COVID-19, enrolled during active disease. The sample was peripheral blood. The chain couples TRBV11-3 to TRBJ2-1, with 12 bases aligning to TRBD2. DNA for the CDR3: TGTGCCAGCAGCACACAGGGACTAGCGGGTCATAATGAGCAGTTCTTC. Translating it yields CASSTQGLAGHNEQFF.